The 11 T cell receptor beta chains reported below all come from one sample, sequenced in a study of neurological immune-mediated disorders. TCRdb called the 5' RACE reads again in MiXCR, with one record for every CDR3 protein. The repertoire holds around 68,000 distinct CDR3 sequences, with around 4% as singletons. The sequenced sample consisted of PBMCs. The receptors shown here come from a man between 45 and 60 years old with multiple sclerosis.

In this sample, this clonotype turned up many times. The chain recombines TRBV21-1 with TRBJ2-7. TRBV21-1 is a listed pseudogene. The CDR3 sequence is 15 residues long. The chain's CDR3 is CASKCCNPVSYEQYF. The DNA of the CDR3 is TGTGCCAGCAAGTGTTGTAACCCCGTCTCCTACGAGCAGTACTTC.

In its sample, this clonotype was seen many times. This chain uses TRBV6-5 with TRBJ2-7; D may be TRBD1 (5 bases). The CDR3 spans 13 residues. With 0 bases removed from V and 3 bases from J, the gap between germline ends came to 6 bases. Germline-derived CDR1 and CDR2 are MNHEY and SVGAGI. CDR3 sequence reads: CASSYSGLYEQYF. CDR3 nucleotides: TGTGCCAGCAGTTACTCGGGGCTCTACGAGCAGTACTTC.

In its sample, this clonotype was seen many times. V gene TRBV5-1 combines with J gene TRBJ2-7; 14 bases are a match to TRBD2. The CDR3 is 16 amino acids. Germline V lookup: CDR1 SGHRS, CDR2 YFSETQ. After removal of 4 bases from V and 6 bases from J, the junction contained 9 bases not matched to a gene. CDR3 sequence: CASSPGLAGGKGEQYF. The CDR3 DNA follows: TGCGCCAGCAGCCCTGGACTAGCGGGGGGAAAAGGCGAGCAGTACTTC.

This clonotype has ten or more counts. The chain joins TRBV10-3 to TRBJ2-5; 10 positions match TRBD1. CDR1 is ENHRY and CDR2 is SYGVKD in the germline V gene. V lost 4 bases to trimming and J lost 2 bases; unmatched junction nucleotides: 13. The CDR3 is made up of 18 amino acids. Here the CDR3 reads CAISARTGGLESQETQYF. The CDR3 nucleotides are TGTGCCATCAGTGCTCGGACAGGGGGGCTGGAGTCGCAAGAGACCCAGTACTTC.

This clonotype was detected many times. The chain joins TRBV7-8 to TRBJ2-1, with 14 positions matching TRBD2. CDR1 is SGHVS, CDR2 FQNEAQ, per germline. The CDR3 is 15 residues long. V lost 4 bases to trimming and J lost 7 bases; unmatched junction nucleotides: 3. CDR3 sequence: CASSSRLAGGNEQFF. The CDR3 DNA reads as TGTGCCAGCAGCTCAAGACTAGCGGGGGGGAATGAGCAGTTCTTC. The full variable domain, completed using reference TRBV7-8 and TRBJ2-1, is GAGVSQSPRYKVAKRGQDVALRCDPISGHVSLFWYQQALGQGPEFLTYFQNEAQLDKSGLPSDRFFAERPEGSVSTLKIQRTQQEDSAVYLCASSSRLAGGNEQFFGPGTRLTVL.

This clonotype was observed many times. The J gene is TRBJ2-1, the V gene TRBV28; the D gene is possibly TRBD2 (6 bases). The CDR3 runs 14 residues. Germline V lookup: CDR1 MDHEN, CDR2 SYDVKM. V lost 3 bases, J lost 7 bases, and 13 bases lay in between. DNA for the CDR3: TGTGCCAGCAGTTTTTTAACTAGCCGGAATGAGCAGTTCTTC. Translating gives CASSFLTSRNEQFF.

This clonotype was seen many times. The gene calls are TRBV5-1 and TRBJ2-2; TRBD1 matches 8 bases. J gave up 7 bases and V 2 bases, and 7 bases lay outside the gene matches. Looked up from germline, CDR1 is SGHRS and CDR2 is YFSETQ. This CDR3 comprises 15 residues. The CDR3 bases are TGCGCCAGCAGCTTACCCGGACAGGGAAGCGGGGAGCTGTTTTTT. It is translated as CASSLPGQGSGELFF. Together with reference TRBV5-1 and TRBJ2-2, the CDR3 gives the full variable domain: KAGVTQTPRYLIKTRGQQVTLSCSPISGHRSVSWYQQTPGQGLQFLFEYFSETQRNKGNFPGRFSGRQFSNSRSEMNVSTLELGDSALYLCASSLPGQGSGELFFGEGSRLTVL.

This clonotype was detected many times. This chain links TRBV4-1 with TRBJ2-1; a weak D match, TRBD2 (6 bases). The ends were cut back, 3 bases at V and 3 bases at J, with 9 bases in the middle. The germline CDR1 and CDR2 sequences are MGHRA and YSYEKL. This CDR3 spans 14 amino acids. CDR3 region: CASSHGLNYNEQFF. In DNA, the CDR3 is TGCGCCAGCAGCCATGGACTAAACTACAATGAGCAGTTCTTC.

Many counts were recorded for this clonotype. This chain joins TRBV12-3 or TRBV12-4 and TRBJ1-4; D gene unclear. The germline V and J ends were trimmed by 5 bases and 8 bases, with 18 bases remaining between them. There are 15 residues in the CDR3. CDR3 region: CASSPRFGVREKLFF. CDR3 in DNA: TGTGCCAGCAGTCCCCGGTTCGGGGTGCGAGAAAAACTGTTTTTT.

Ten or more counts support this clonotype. DNA for the CDR3: TGCGCCAGCAGTCGTCCAGACACAGATACGCAGTATTTT. Translation: CASSRPDTDTQYF. V and J are TRBV10-1 and TRBJ2-3; D unclear. The CDR3 covers 13 residues. Trimming cost V 5 bases and J 2 bases, with 8 bases left between them. The germline V gene encodes CDR1 WNHNN and CDR2 SYGVQD (reference sequence).

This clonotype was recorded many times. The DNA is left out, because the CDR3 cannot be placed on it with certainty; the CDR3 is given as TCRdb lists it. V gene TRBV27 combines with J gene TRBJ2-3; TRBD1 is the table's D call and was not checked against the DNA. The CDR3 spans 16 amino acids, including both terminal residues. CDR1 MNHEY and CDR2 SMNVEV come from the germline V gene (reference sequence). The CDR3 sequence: CASSPFRGRVSDTQYF.